Below are 2 T cell receptor beta chains sequenced from a single sample in a study of shared clonotypes between healthy human individuals. The method was immunoSEQ multiplex PCR; TCRdb's version includes in-frame clones alone and lacks a portion of them. This table has a few million clones, around 90% appearing once. Source material: naive CD4+ T cells from PBMCs. Sample subset: CD45RA+ positively selected. These receptors originate from a man between 18 and 29 years old in good health. Some clones in this sample may be carry-over from other donors' samples.

The sample holds a few counts of this clone. The chain uses TRBV27 and TRBJ1-3; D might be TRBD1 (5 bases). The CDR3 is 15 amino acids. V gave up 7 bases and J gave up 4 bases, with 17 bases separating them. Looked up from germline, CDR1 is MNHEY and CDR2 is SMNVEV (reference sequence). For the CDR3, the DNA is TGTGCCAGCATACCATCTGGGGCAGCCGGAAACACCATATATTTT. It codes for CASIPSGAAGNTIYF.

The table lists this clone with a count of one. J is TRBJ2-1 and V is TRBV5-1, with D possibly being TRBD1 or TRBD2 (5 bases each). Trimming stripped 5 bases from V and 0 bases from J, with 15 bases between. CDR3 length equals 16 residues. Germline V lookup: CDR1 SGHRS, CDR2 YFSETQ. The CDR3 DNA sequence: TGCGCCAGCAGTTCCGGGACCCAGAGCTCCTACAATGAGCAGTTCTTC. It specifies CASSSGTQSSYNEQFF. Full variable domain (remainder filled in from reference TRBV5-1 and TRBJ2-1): KAGVTQTPRYLIKTRGQQVTLSCSPISGHRSVSWYQQTPGQGLQFLFEYFSETQRNKGNFPGRFSGRQFSNSRSEMNVSTLELGDSALYLCASSSGTQSSYNEQFFGPGTRLTVL.